Below are 13 T cell receptor beta chains sequenced from a single sample in a study of tumor-infiltrating lymphocytes in primary liver carcinoma. A primer matching the constant region was used to make TCR beta cDNA from around 550 ng of total RNA. The TCR beta library was amplified through three nested multiplex PCR rounds in a modified ARM-PCR procedure. Rounds one and two of PCR, each of roughly 11 cycles, were primed with TRBV1-TRBV30 forward primers and a C-beta reverse primer. MiXCR, applied by TCRdb to the multiplex PCR reads, yields one record per CDR3 protein. The data show over 75,000 distinct CDR3 sequences, about 73% seen once. Co-extracted RNA and DNA came from roughly 20-30 mg of unsorted bulk tissue. The sequencing sample was made of tumor-adjacent normal liver tissue. These receptor sequences come from a man aged 35 to 55 with primary liver carcinoma and hepatitis B virus infection.

The V gene is TRBV29-1, the J gene TRBJ2-7; D unresolved. Germline V gene sequence: CDR1 SQVTM, CDR2 ANQGSEA. Trimming removed 0 bases from V and 4 bases from J, with 19 bases in between. The CDR3 is made up of 16 amino acids. CDR3 sequence reads: CSVEDREATPSYEQYF. DNA for the CDR3: TGCAGCGTTGAAGATCGAGAGGCAACCCCTTCATACGAGCAGTACTTC.

A note on this clonotype: One end of the junction is discordant with germline, which a read error may explain. The V call is TRBV11-2, the J call TRBJ2-1; D is uncertain. The CDR3 consists of 13 residues. Germline V lookup: CDR1 SGHAT, CDR2 FQNNGV. CDR3 sequence reads: CASSRLGSQEHFF. CDR3 in DNA: TGTGCCAGCAGCCGACTCGGCTCGCAGGAGCACTTCTTC.

On this clonotype: This sequence may be a read error, since a much larger clone differs from it by one base. The V gene is TRBV4-2, the J gene TRBJ1-5, with D unclear. CDR3 length: 15 residues. Germline V gene sequence: CDR1 LGHNA, CDR2 YNFKEQ. CDR3 bases: TGTGTCAGCAGCCATTACCGGGGTAGCAATCAGCCCCAGCATTTT. It is translated as CVSSHYRGSNQPQHF.

A remark on this clonotype: This CDR3 fails to terminate in the conserved phenylalanine or tryptophan, so it likely reflects a read error. The chain is built from TRBV11-2 and TRBJ1-3; D unclear. CDR3 length: 15 residues. Per the germline V gene, CDR1 is SGHAT and CDR2 is FQNNGV. The CDR3 coding sequence is TGTGCCAGCAGCTCTACACTTCTCTCTGGAGACACCATATATTCT. Translating it yields CASSSTLLSGDTIYS.

The chain is built from TRBV11-2 and TRBJ1-1; D is uncertain. From germline, CDR1 is SGHAT and CDR2 FQNNGV. This CDR3 is built from 12 residues. CDR3 nucleotides: TGTTGCAGCAGCCCTCCGGGGTGGGGAGCTTTCTTT. Amino acid sequence: CCSSPPGWGAFF.

As regards this clonotype: Since no conserved phenylalanine or tryptophan closes the CDR3, a read error is the likely cause. The chain joins TRBV11-2 to TRBJ2-1, with a weak D call TRBD2 (6 bases). This CDR3 region has 16 residues. Germline V gene lookup returns CDR1 SGHAT and CDR2 FQNNGV. The V gene lost 4 bases and the J gene lost 3 bases, with 16 bases spanning the gap. The CDR3 here is CASSSQVGGSYNEQFS. The CDR3 DNA reads TGTGCCAGCAGCTCCCAAGTGGGAGGCAGCTACAATGAGCAGTTCTCC.

To note about this clonotype: The junction and the germline gene differ at one end; a read error may be behind it. The chain has TRBV6-5 and TRBJ2-1, with 11 bases matching TRBD2. The CDR3 consists of 14 residues. Germline assignment: CDR1 MNHEY and CDR2 SVGAGI. The CDR3 coding sequence is TGTGCAAGCAGTACAACTAGCGGGAGTAGTGAGCAGTTCTTC. Protein product: CASSTTSGSSEQFF.

A note on this clonotype: It may be a read error: a sequence one base away is much more abundant. V is TRBV10-3 and J is TRBJ2-5; TRBD1 matches 7 bases. The CDR3 loop spans 14 amino acids. Germline V gene lookup returns CDR1 ENHRY and CDR2 SYGVKD. CDR3 bases: TGTGTCATCAGCTTGGGACAGTACCAAGAGACCCAGTACTTC. Translation: CVISLGQYQETQYF.

A word on this clonotype: A much more abundant neighbour one base away suggests this may be a read error. The chain combines TRBV7-9 with TRBJ2-1; TRBD2 might be the D (6 bases). The CDR3 is made up of 16 amino acids. The germline CDR1 and CDR2 sequences are SEHNR and FQNEAQ (reference sequence). The V end was cut by 2 bases, the J end by 4 bases, with 15 bases between. The CDR3 region is CASSLWGPAGYNEQFF. The CDR3 bases are TGTGCCAGCAGCTTATGGGGACCAGCGGGTTACAATGAGCAGTTCTTC.

This chain uses TRBV6-2 or TRBV6-3 with TRBJ2-3; TRBD2 matches 9 bases. The CDR3 sequence is 18 residues long. With V trimmed by 6 bases and J by 2 bases, 15 bases remained unmatched. The germline CDR1 and CDR2 sequences are MNHEY and SVGEGT. In nucleotides, the CDR3 is TGTGCCAGCAGCTCGCATGATAGACTAGCGGAAGACACAGATACGCAGTATTTT. Translation gives CASSSHDRLAEDTDTQYF.

This clonotype appeared many times. V and J are TRBV4-1 and TRBJ2-5; 7 bases agree with TRBD1. Trimming took 3 bases from V and 2 from J; bases not matched to a gene: 9. This CDR3 has 16 residues. Germline V gene sequence: CDR1 MGHRA, CDR2 YSYEKL. CDR3: CASSHSPGQSQETQYF. CDR3 coding DNA: TGCGCCAGCAGCCATTCCCCGGGACAGTCACAAGAGACCCAGTACTTC.

For this clonotype: At one end the junction does not follow the germline gene, possibly because of a read error. J is TRBJ2-3 and V is TRBV6-5; maybe TRBD1 (6 bases). Germline V gives CDR1 MNHEY, CDR2 SVGAGI. The CDR3 sequence is 15 residues long. The DNA for the CDR3 is TGTGTCAGCAGGCAGGGGAAGGGACACACAGATACGCAGTATTTT. Translated, it gives CVSRQGKGHTDTQYF.

The rearrangement joins TRBV28 to TRBJ2-3; D unclear. V was pared by 10 bases and J by 10 bases, with 18 bases between. CDR3 length: 12 residues. Germline V gives CDR1 MDHEN, CDR2 SYDVKM. For the CDR3, the DNA is TGTGCCAACCTACCTTGGGATGGGGCGCAGTATTTT. Translating it yields CANLPWDGAQYF.